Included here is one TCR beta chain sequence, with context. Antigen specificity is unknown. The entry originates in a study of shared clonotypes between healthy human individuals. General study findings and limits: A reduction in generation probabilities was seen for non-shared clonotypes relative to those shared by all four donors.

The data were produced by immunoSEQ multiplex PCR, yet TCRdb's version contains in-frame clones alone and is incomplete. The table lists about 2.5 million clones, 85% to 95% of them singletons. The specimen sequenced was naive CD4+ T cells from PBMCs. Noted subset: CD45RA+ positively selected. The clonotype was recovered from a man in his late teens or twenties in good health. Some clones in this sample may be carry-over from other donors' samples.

CDR3 in DNA: TGTGCCAGCAGCCGGAGGACTAGCGTACCCGGAAGCGAGCAGTACTTC. Amino acids: CASSRRTSVPGSEQYF. The V call is TRBV5-6, the J call TRBJ2-7, with 9 positions matching TRBD2. The CDR3 has 16 amino acids. The V segment lost 4 bases and the J segment 6 bases; nucleotides outside the gene matches: 14. From germline, CDR1 is SGHDT and CDR2 YYEEEE.